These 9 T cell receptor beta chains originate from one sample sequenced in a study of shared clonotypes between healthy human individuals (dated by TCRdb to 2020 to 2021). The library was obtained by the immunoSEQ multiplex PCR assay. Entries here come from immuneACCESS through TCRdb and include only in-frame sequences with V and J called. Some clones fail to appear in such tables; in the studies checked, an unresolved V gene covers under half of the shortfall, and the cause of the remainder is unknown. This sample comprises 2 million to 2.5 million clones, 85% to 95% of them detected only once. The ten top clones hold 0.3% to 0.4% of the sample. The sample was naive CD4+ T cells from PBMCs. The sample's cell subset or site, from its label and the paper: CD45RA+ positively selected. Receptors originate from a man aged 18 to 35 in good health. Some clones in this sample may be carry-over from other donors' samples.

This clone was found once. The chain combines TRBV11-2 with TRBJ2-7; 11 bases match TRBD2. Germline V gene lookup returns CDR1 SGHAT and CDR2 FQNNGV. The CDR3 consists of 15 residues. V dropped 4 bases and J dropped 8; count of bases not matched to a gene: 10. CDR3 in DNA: TGTGCCAGCAGCTCTTTAGCGGGAGGGCCAGCCCAGCAGTACTTC. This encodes CASSSLAGGPAQQYF.

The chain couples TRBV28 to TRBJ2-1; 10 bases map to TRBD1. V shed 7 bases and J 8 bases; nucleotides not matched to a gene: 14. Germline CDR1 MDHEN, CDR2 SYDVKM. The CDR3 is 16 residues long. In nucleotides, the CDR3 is TGTGCCAGCACCCTAGTTAGGGACAGGGGCGAGCATGAGCAGTTCTTC. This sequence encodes CASTLVRDRGEHEQFF.

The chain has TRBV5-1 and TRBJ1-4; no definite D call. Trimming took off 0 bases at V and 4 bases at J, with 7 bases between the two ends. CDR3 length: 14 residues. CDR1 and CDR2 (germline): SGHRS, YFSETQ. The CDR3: CASSLADRNEKLFF. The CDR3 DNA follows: TGCGCCAGCAGCTTGGCGGACCGTAATGAAAAACTGTTTTTT.

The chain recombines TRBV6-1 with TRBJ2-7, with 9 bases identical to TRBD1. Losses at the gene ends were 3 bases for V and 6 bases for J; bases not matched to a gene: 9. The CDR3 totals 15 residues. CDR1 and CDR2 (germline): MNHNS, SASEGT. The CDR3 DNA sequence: TGTGCCAGCAGTGACCCGGGACAGGGACTTTCCGAGCAGTACTTC. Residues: CASSDPGQGLSEQYF.

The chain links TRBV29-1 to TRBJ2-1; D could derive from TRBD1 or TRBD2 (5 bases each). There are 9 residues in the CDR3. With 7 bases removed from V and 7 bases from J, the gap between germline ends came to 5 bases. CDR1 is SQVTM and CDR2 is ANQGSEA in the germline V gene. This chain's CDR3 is CSGGNEQFF. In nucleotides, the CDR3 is TGCAGCGGGGGGAATGAGCAGTTCTTC.

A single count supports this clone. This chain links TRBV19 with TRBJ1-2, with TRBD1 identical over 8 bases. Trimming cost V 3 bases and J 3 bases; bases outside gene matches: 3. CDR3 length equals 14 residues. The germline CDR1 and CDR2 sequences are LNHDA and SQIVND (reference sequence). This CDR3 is CASSIGQGDYGYTF. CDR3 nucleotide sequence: TGTGCCAGTAGTATCGGACAGGGTGACTATGGCTACACCTTC. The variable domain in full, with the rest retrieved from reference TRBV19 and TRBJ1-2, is DGGITQSPKYLFRKEGQNVTLSCEQNLNHDAMYWYRQDPGQGLRLIYYSQIVNDFQKGDIAEGYSVSREKKESFPLTVTSAQKNPTAFYLCASSIGQGDYGYTFGSGTRLTVV.

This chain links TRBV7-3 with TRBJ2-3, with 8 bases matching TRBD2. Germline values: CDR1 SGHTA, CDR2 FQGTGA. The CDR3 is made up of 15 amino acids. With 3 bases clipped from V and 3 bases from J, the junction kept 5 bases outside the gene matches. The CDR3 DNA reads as TGTGCCAGCAGCTTCGGCAGCGGGAGAACAGATACGCAGTATTTT. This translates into CASSFGSGRTDTQYF.

In DNA form, the CDR3 reads TGTGCCAGCTCCCACCCTATGAACACTGAAGCTTTCTTT. Amino acids: CASSHPMNTEAFF. V usage is TRBV18 and J usage is TRBJ1-1; no reliable D call. The germline V gene encodes CDR1 KGHSH and CDR2 LQKENI. V was pared by 6 bases and J by 0 bases, with 8 bases between. The CDR3 loop spans 13 amino acids.

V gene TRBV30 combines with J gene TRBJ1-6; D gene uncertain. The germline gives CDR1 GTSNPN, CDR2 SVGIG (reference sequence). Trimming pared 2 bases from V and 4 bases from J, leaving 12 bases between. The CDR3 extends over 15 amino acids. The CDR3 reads CAWSLQKNYNSPLHF. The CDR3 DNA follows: TGTGCCTGGAGTTTACAGAAAAATTATAATTCACCCCTCCACTTT.